A selection of T cell receptor beta chains follows, all from one sample in a study of T-cell reconstitution after alpha-beta-depleted transplantation in children. TCRdb itself ran the PCR reads through MiXCR, one entry per CDR3 protein. The sample shows about 900,000 distinct CDR3 sequences, about 29% of them seen only once. The sequencing used PBMCs, mostly from graft donor cells, collected 360 days after TCRalphabeta/CD19-depleted stem cell transplant. The receptors stem from a boy in the first two years of life who had a stem cell transplant for SCID, so the T cells may come from the graft donor. CDR3s include the opening cysteine and the closing phenylalanine or tryptophan. D genes are given only for firm matches. Clone size is not always given. Where it is, it says once, few, many or a class for expanded clones.

>.|TRBV7-2|TRBJ2-5|few
CASRATRQNQETQYF
TGTGCCAGCAGAGCCACCCGACAGAACCAAGAGACCCAGTACTTC
>.|TRBV28|TRBJ1-2|few
CASSSRQWGYTF
TGTGCCAGCAGTTCCCGACAGTGGGGCTACACCTTC
>.|TRBV6-1|TRBJ2-2|few
CASRPTTSSNTGELFF
TGTGCCAGCAGGCCGACTACCTCTTCGAACACCGGGGAGCTGTTTTTT
>.|TRBV6-5|TRBJ1-5|.
CASSYGPLYSNQPQHF
TGTGCCAGCAGTTACGGGCCTCTCTATAGCAATCAGCCCCAGCATTTT
>.|TRBV25-1|TRBJ2-5|few
CASSEWGLLETQYF
TGTGCCAGCAGTGAATGGGGTTTATTGGAGACCCAGTACTTC
>.|TRBV15|TRBJ2-1|.
CATSRDYTASYNEQFF
TGTGCCACCAGCAGAGATTACACGGCCTCCTACAATGAGCAGTTCTTC
>.|TRBV20-1|TRBJ2-5|.
CSARDSSSRGGQETQYF
TGCAGTGCTAGAGATTCAAGCTCCAGAGGGGGCCAAGAGACCCAGTACTTC
>.|TRBV12-3/TRBV12-4|TRBJ1-1|.
CASSFGGVNSEAFF
TGTGCCAGCAGTTTTGGGGGGGTGAACTCTGAAGCTTTCTTT
>TRBD1|TRBV12-3/TRBV12-4|TRBJ2-3|.
CASTPTGGLTDTQYF
TGTGCCAGCACCCCTACAGGGGGACTCACAGATACGCAGTATTTT
>TRBD1|TRBV2|TRBJ1-3|.
CASSTGIPSGNTIYF
TGTGCCAGTTCGACAGGGATCCCCTCTGGAAACACCATATATTTT
>TRBD2|TRBV20-1|TRBJ2-5|few
CSARPGLGSRETQYF
TGCAGTGCTAGACCGGGACTAGGGAGCCGAGAGACCCAGTACTTC
>.|TRBV7-2|TRBJ2-1|many
CASSLDFRGEQFF
TGTGCCAGCAGCTTAGATTTCAGGGGTGAGCAGTTCTTC
>.|TRBV5-1|TRBJ2-3|.
CASSPHAADTQYF
TGCGCCAGCAGTCCACATGCGGCAGATACGCAGTATTTT
>.|TRBV15|TRBJ1-3|.
CATSRVFRNPSGNTIYF
TGTGCCACCAGCAGAGTTTTTAGGAACCCCTCTGGAAACACCATATATTTT
>.|TRBV2|TRBJ2-3|.
CASSEPVGYSTDTQYF
TGTGCCAGCAGTGAACCGGTCGGGTATAGCACAGATACGCAGTATTTT
>.|TRBV10-3|TRBJ2-7|.
CAIREDPEYF
TGTGCCATCAGGGAGGATCCAGAGTACTTC
>.|TRBV7-7|TRBJ2-5|.
CASSLSLGSETQYF
TGTGCCAGCAGCTTATCATTGGGGAGCGAGACCCAGTACTTC
>.|TRBV6-2/TRBV6-3|TRBJ1-1|few
CASSYSFPNEAFF
TGTGCCAGCAGTTACTCGTTCCCTAATGAAGCTTTCTTT
>TRBD1|TRBV6-5|TRBJ2-3|.
CASTRTGGYNLGTDTQYF
TGTGCCAGCACACGCACAGGGGGCTACAATCTTGGCACAGATACGCAGTATTTT
>.|TRBV6-5|TRBJ2-3|.
CASSYSPRDTQYF
TGTGCCAGCAGTTACTCCCCCAGAGATACGCAGTATTTT
>.|TRBV9|TRBJ2-1|.
CASSSVGSSYSEQFF
TGTGCCAGCAGCTCCGTTGGAAGCTCCTACAGTGAGCAGTTCTTC
>TRBD1|TRBV15|TRBJ1-1|few
CATSTRGLNTEAFF
TGTGCCACCAGCACCAGGGGGTTGAACACTGAAGCTTTCTTT
>.|TRBV5-1|TRBJ1-2|few
CASSSGRDFNYGYTF
TGCGCCAGCAGCAGCGGGAGGGACTTTAACTATGGCTACACCTTC
>TRBD1|TRBV12-3/TRBV12-4|TRBJ2-7|.
CASRPGTGPWQYF
TGTGCCAGCAGGCCTGGGACAGGGCCATGGCAGTACTTC
>TRBD2|TRBV20-1|TRBJ2-1|.
CSAGDSGGAGNEQFF
TGCAGTGCTGGGGACAGCGGGGGGGCCGGGAATGAGCAGTTCTTC
>TRBD1|TRBV28|TRBJ1-4|.
CAWRRGPGEKLFF
TGTGCCTGGAGAAGGGGGCCCGGTGAAAAACTGTTTTTT
>.|TRBV20-1|TRBJ2-3|few
CSANSLTDTQYF
TGCAGTGCTAATAGCCTCACAGATACGCAGTATTTT
>.|TRBV5-1|TRBJ2-7|.
CASRPAGQHYEQYF
TGCGCCAGCAGACCGGCGGGACAGCACTACGAGCAGTACTTC
>TRBD1|TRBV10-3|TRBJ2-7|.
CATSDRAREQYF
TGTGCCACCTCAGACAGGGCAAGGGAGCAGTACTTC
>TRBD2|TRBV27|TRBJ2-1|.
CASYPGGKRGEQFF
TGTGCCAGCTACCCGGGAGGGAAGAGAGGTGAGCAGTTCTTC
>.|TRBV7-9|TRBJ2-5|.
CASSESAARGQETQYF
TGTGCCAGCAGCGAATCGGCAGCCAGAGGTCAAGAGACCCAGTACTTC
>.|TRBV20-1|TRBJ2-3|.
CSAIARLGTDTQYF
TGCAGTGCCATCGCGAGGTTAGGGACAGATACGCAGTATTTT
>.|TRBV4-3|TRBJ2-1|many
CASSHTLKGRNEQFF
TGCGCCAGCAGCCATACACTAAAAGGGCGCAATGAGCAGTTCTTC
>.|TRBV20-1|TRBJ1-1|few
CSARDGTEAFF
TGCAGTGCTAGAGATGGTACTGAAGCTTTCTTT
>TRBD1|TRBV20-1|TRBJ2-7|many
CSASGQVYEQYF
TGCAGTGCTTCCGGACAGGTGTACGAGCAGTACTTC
>.|TRBV3-1|TRBJ2-1|.
CASSQQGFIVNEQFF
TGTGCCAGCAGCCAACAGGGTTTTATAGTGAATGAGCAGTTCTTC
>.|TRBV10-3|TRBJ2-7|.
CAISDHGVGSSDEQYF
TGTGCCATCAGTGATCACGGAGTGGGCAGTTCAGACGAGCAGTACTTC
>.|TRBV20-1|TRBJ2-5|.
CSATLEGAMGKTQYF
TGCAGTGCAACCCTGGAGGGGGCGATGGGAAAGACCCAGTACTTC
>TRBD2|TRBV7-8|TRBJ2-1|.
CASSFDFGGDEQFF
TGTGCCAGCAGCTTTGATTTTGGGGGGGATGAGCAGTTCTTC
>.|TRBV6-1|TRBJ1-1|.
CASSPFTRGHEAFF
TGTGCCAGCAGCCCGTTTACGAGGGGACATGAAGCTTTCTTT
>.|TRBV7-9|TRBJ1-3|.
CASSLDRRSGNTIYF
TGTGCCAGCAGCCTCGACAGGCGATCTGGAAACACCATATATTTT
>TRBD1|TRBV5-1|TRBJ2-1|.
CASSYFSDRNNEQFF
TGCGCCAGCAGCTATTTTTCGGACAGGAACAATGAGCAGTTCTTC
>TRBD2|TRBV7-9|TRBJ2-5|.
CASSFRLAAETQYF
TGTGCCAGCAGCTTCCGACTAGCAGCCGAGACCCAGTACTTC
>.|TRBV24-1|TRBJ1-1|.
CATSDLTQGTEAFF
TGTGCCACCAGTGATTTAACCCAAGGAACTGAAGCTTTCTTT
>TRBD1|TRBV24-1|TRBJ2-1|few
CATSPQTGAPGNEQFF
TGTGCCACCAGTCCTCAGACAGGGGCGCCGGGGAATGAGCAGTTCTTC
>TRBD2|TRBV7-9|TRBJ2-7|once
CASSHSLSGGAYEQYF
TGTGCCAGCAGCCATTCATTGAGCGGGGGAGCCTACGAGCAGTACTTC
>TRBD1|TRBV12-3/TRBV12-4|TRBJ1-4|few
CASRGQGLTNEKLFF
TGTGCCAGCAGGGGACAGGGTTTAACTAATGAAAAACTGTTTTTT
>.|TRBV30|TRBJ2-7|few
CAWRTGHSYEQYF
TGTGCCTGGAGGACAGGCCACTCCTACGAGCAGTACTTC
>.|TRBV10-3|TRBJ2-5|few
CAISGGPQETQYF
TGTGCCATCAGTGGAGGCCCCCAAGAGACCCAGTACTTC
>TRBD1|TRBV4-2|TRBJ1-2|few
CASSQATGGHYGYTF
TGTGCCAGCAGCCAAGCAACAGGGGGCCACTATGGCTACACCTTC
>.|TRBV25-1|TRBJ2-5|few
CASSGLGETQYF
TGTGCCAGCAGCGGTTTGGGTGAGACCCAGTACTTC
>.|TRBV27|TRBJ1-4|.
CASSPTAPGGEKLFF
TGTGCCAGCAGTCCCACAGCCCCCGGTGGAGAAAAACTGTTTTTT
>.|TRBV5-6|TRBJ2-1|few
CASSLRSWIGTYNEQFF
TGTGCCAGCAGCTTGCGATCGTGGATTGGAACCTACAATGAGCAGTTCTTC
>.|TRBV11-1|TRBJ2-2|.
CASSYGDRGPPTGELFF
TGTGCCAGCAGCTACGGTGATAGGGGACCACCAACCGGGGAGCTGTTTTTT